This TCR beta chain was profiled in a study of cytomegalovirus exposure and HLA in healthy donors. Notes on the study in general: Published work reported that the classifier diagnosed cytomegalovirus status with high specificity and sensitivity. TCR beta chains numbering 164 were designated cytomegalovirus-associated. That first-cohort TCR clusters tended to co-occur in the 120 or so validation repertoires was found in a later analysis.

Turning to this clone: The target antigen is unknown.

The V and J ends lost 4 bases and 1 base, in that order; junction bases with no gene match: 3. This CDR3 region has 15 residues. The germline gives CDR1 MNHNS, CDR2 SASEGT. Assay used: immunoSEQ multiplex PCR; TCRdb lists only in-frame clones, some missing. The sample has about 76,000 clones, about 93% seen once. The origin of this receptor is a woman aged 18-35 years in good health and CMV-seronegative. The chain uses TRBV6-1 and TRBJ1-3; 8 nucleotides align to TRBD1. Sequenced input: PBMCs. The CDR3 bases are TGTGCCAGCAGTGCCCGGACAGGGTCTGGAAACACCATATATTTT. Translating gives CASSARTGSGNTIYF.